The next 3 T cell receptor beta chains were all read from a single sample in a study of regulatory T cells in long-lasting Graves disease. The time point here: newly diagnosed GD, antithyroid drugs for less than 3 months. The TCR library was made from RNA extracted from PBMCs. Library construction for TCR beta used iRepertoire HTBI primers and Arm-PCR of CDR3 regions. TCRdb called the multiplex PCR reads again in MiXCR, with one record for every CDR3 protein. The sample has a few hundred thousand distinct CDR3 sequences, 15% to 20% seen once. The same sample was also used in a study of T cells in Graves' hyperthyroidism and ophthalmopathy.

The sequenced sample was peripheral blood mononuclear cells (PBMCs), obtained at new diagnosis, from a patient treated with antithyroid drugs. These TCRs come from a woman aged 25 to 39 with Graves disease.

This clonotype occurred once. This is likely an artifact of a read error, given a far larger clone one base away. The rearrangement links TRBV11-3 to TRBJ1-5, with D hard to call. CDR1 is SGHNT and CDR2 is YENEEA in the germline V gene. V shed 5 bases and J shed 9 bases, with 17 bases lying between them. The CDR3 runs 14 residues. CDR3 in DNA: TGTGCCAGCAGCCCTCGGGAGCTCGGACGGCCCCAGCATTTT. This gives the protein CASSPRELGRPQHF.

This clonotype was detected a few times. This chain connects TRBV7-2 to TRBJ1-2; D perhaps matches TRBD1 (5 bases). CDR3 length equals 14 residues. CDR1 SGHTA and CDR2 FQGNSA come from the germline V gene. V lost 4 bases and J 7 bases, leaving 16 bases between the germline ends. This chain's CDR3 is CASSSFNQGPGYTF. The DNA of the CDR3 is TGTGCCAGCAGCTCATTTAACCAGGGACCTGGCTACACCTTC.

This clonotype showed up many times. The chain joins TRBV18 to TRBJ1-1; D possibly corresponds to TRBD1 (6 bases). The CDR3 spans 15 residues. CDR1 and CDR2 (germline): KGHSH, LQKENI. V lost 3 bases, J lost 3 bases, and 14 bases lay in between. The chain's CDR3 is CASSPSQGLDTEAFF. The CDR3, as DNA: TGTGCCAGCTCACCCTCACAGGGATTGGACACTGAAGCTTTCTTT.